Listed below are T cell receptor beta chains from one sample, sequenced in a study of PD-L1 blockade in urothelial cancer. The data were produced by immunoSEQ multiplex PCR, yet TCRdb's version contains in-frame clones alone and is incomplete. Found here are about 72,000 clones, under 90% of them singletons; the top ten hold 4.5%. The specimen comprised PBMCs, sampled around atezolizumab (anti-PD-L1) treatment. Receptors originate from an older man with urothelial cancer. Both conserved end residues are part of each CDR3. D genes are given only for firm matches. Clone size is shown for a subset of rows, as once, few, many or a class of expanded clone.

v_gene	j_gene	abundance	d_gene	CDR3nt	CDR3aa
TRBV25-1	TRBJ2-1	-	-	TGTGCCAGCAGTGCCATCGGCGGCTCCTACAATGAGCAGTTCTTC	CASSAIGGSYNEQFF
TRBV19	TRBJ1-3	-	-	TGTGCCAGTAGCCGGGGCTCTGGAAACACCATATATTTT	CASSRGSGNTIYF
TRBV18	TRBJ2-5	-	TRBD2	TGTGCCAGCTCACCACCTCTTCTTAAGTGGCTAGCGGGGAACCAAGAGACCCAGTACTTC	CASSPPLLKWLAGNQETQYF
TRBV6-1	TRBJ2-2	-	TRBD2	TGTGCCAGCCGACTAGCGGGAGAGACCGGGGAGCTGTTTTTT	CASRLAGETGELFF
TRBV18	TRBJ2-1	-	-	TGTGCCAGCTCAGAAACATCCAGTGAGCAGTTCTTC	CASSETSSEQFF
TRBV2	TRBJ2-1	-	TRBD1	TGTGCCAGCAATACAGACAGGGGCGCGCTTAGACAGTTCTTC	CASNTDRGALRQFF
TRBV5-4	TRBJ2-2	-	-	TGTGCCAGCAGCCTCCAGGGCGCCGGGGAGCTGTTTTTT	CASSLQGAGELFF
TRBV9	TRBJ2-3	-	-	TGTGCCAGCAGCGTATTAGTGGGTTCGGGTACGCAGTATTTT	CASSVLVGSGTQYF
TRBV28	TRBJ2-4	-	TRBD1	TGTGCCAGCAGCCCGACAGGGATAGCCAAAAACATTCAGTACTTC	CASSPTGIAKNIQYF
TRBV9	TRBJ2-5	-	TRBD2	TGTGCCAGCAGCGTAGGGGGGCTAGCGGGAGCTCGGGAGACCCAGTACTTC	CASSVGGLAGARETQYF
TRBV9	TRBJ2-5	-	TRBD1	TGTGCCAGCAGCGTAGATACCACAGGGGGCCAAAAAGAGACCCAGTACTTC	CASSVDTTGGQKETQYF
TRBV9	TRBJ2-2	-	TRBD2	TGTGCCAGCAGCCCAAGGGGGGGCGGGAGGGCCACTAACACCGGGGAGCTGTTTTTT	CASSPRGGGRATNTGELFF
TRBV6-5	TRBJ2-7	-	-	TGTGCCAGCAGTTACTCCCTGGGGGGCGAGCAGTACTTC	CASSYSLGGEQYF
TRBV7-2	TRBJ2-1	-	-	TGTGCCAGCAGCTTAGCTTGGCAGGCTGAGCAGTTCTTC	CASSLAWQAEQFF
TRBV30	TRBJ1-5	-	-	TGTGCCTGGAGTCCGAATGAGGGTCGGCCCCAGCATTTT	CAWSPNEGRPQHF
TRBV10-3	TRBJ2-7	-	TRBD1	TGTGCCATCAGTCCAGTGGGGACAGGGGGCATCTACGAGCAGTACTTC	CAISPVGTGGIYEQYF
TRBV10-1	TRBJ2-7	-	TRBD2	TGCGCCAGCAGGACGGGACTAGCGGTCTACGAGCAGTACTTC	CASRTGLAVYEQYF
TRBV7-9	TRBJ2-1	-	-	TGTGCCAGCAGCACCCCCGGTCGCAGCGGTAATGAGCAGTTCTTC	CASSTPGRSGNEQFF
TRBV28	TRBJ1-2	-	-	TGTGCCAGCAGTTTGACAGCGAACTATGGCTACACCTTC	CASSLTANYGYTF
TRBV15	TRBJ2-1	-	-	TGTGCCACCAGCAGAGAGTTTAGCGCGGGTGAGCAGTTCTTC	CATSREFSAGEQFF
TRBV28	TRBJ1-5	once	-	TGTGCCAGCAGGCCCACGGAGCGTCAGCCCCAGCATTTT	CASRPTERQPQHF
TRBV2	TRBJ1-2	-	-	TGTGCCAGCAGTGTCTCGCACGGGGGTGGCTACACCTTC	CASSVSHGGGYTF
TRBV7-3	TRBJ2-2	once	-	TGTGCCAGCAGCTTAATGAGCGGGAACACCGGGGAGCTGTTTTTT	CASSLMSGNTGELFF
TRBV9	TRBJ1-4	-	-	TGTGCCAGCAGCGTAGCTACGGGGGGGTTGAATGAAAAACTGTTTTTT	CASSVATGGLNEKLFF
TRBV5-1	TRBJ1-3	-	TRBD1	TGCGCCAGCAGCCGGACACAGGGGGATGGAAACACCATATATTTT	CASSRTQGDGNTIYF
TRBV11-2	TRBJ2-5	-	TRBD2	TGTGCCAGCAGCACAAGACTAGCGGGAGACGAGACCCAGTACTTC	CASSTRLAGDETQYF
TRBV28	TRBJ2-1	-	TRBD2	TGTGCCAGCAGTTCCGAAGCGGGAGGATGGATTTACAATGAGCAGTTCTTC	CASSSEAGGWIYNEQFF
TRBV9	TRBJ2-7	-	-	TGTGCCAGCAGCGTAGGGGCCACGAGCTCCTACGAGCAGTACTTC	CASSVGATSSYEQYF
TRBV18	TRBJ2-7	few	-	TGTGCCAGCTTCAAGGAGACCAAACCCTACGAGCAGTACTTC	CASFKETKPYEQYF
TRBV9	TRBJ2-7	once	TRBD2	TGTGCCAGCAGCGTAACTAGCGGGGGGGGTTCCTACGAGCAGTACTTC	CASSVTSGGGSYEQYF
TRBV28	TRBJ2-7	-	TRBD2	TGTGCCAGCACCCCGGGGGGTTTAGGCTACGAGCAGTACTTC	CASTPGGLGYEQYF
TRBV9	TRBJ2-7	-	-	TGTGCCAGCAGCCCGGGGGAACGGTCCTCCTACGAGCAGTACTTC	CASSPGERSSYEQYF
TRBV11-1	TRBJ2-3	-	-	TGTGCCAGCAGCCCAAACAGGGTTAGCACAGATACGCAGTATTTT	CASSPNRVSTDTQYF
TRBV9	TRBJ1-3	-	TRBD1	TGTGCCAGCAGCGGCCAACAGGGGGCCGGAAACACCATATATTTT	CASSGQQGAGNTIYF
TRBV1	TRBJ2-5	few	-	TGCACCAGCAGCCAAGTCATCCAGGAGGTAGGAGAGACCCAGTACTTC	CTSSQVIQEVGETQYF
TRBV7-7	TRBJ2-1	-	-	TGTGCCAGCAGCTTAGGGGGCGTATACAATGAGCAGTTCTTC	CASSLGGVYNEQFF